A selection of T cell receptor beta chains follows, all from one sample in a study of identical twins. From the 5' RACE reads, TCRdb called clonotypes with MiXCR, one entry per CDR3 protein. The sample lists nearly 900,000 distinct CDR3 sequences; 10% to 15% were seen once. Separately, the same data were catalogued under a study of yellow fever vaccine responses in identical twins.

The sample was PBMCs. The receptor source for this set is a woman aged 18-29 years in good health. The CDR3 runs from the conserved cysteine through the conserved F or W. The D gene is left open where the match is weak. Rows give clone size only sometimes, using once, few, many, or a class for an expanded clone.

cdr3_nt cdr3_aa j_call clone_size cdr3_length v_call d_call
TGTGCCAGCAGTTACTCAGTTGGGACTAGCAATGAGCAGTTCTTC CASSYSVGTSNEQFF TRBJ2-1 NA 15 TRBV6-5 TRBD2
TGTGCCAGCAGTTTCAAGCTAGCGGGATCCGGAGTGACCCAGTACTTC CASSFKLAGSGVTQYF TRBJ2-5 few 16 TRBV12-3/TRBV12-4 TRBD2
TGTGCCAGCACGGGGACCGAGCGGGATTACAATGAGCAGTTCTTC CASTGTERDYNEQFF TRBJ2-1 NA 15 TRBV27 TRBD2
TGTGCCAGCAGCCAAGACAGCAGCCCTACCTACGAGCAGTACTTC CASSQDSSPTYEQYF TRBJ2-7 NA 15 TRBV3-1 NA
TGTGCCAGCACACGTCAGGACCAACGCCGGTCTTACTTC CASTRQDQRRSYF TRBJ2-5 NA 13 TRBV7-9 NA
TGTGCCACCAGAGCAGGGGGCTGGGGGAACACTGAAGCTTTCTTT CATRAGGWGNTEAFF TRBJ1-1 NA 15 TRBV24-1 TRBD1
TGTGCCAGCAGTGTTAGGGATGAATCCTACGAGCAGTACTTC CASSVRDESYEQYF TRBJ2-7 NA 14 TRBV25-1 NA
TGTGCCAGCAGTCCCCAGACAGGGTCGGCCGGGGAGCTGTTTTTT CASSPQTGSAGELFF TRBJ2-2 NA 15 TRBV27 TRBD1
TGTGCCAGCAGTTTATTCTTAGCGGGAGCCGATACGCAGTATTTT CASSLFLAGADTQYF TRBJ2-3 many 15 TRBV12-3/TRBV12-4 TRBD2
TGTGCCACCAGCAGCCAGACAGGGACCAAAAACATTCAGTACTTC CATSSQTGTKNIQYF TRBJ2-4 NA 15 TRBV15 TRBD1
TGTGCCAGCAGCCACCAGCTGGACTACAATGAGCAGTTCTTC CASSHQLDYNEQFF TRBJ2-1 many 14 TRBV5-5 NA
TGTGCCAGCAGCTTGAGGACAGGGTCGGAAAAACTGTTTTTT CASSLRTGSEKLFF TRBJ1-4 NA 14 TRBV5-5 TRBD1
TGTGCCAGCAGTTCCGGGACAGGGTATGAAGAGACCCAGTACTTC CASSSGTGYEETQYF TRBJ2-5 NA 15 TRBV6-5 TRBD1
TGTGCCAGCAGCTTAGTAGGGGCTCGCGGGGGCCGCGAAGAGACCCAGTACTTC CASSLVGARGGREETQYF TRBJ2-5 NA 18 TRBV11-1 NA
TGTGCCAGCAGGGCCCAAATGGGACTCTCTCTCCACGAGCAGTACTTC CASRAQMGLSLHEQYF TRBJ2-7 few 16 TRBV6-2/TRBV6-3 NA
TGTGCCAGCAGTCCTACCCCTGGGTCACCCCTCCACTTT CASSPTPGSPLHF TRBJ1-6 NA 13 TRBV12-3/TRBV12-4 NA
TGTGCCAGCAGGAAGACTAGCGGGATCGATGAGCAGTTCTTC CASRKTSGIDEQFF TRBJ2-1 NA 14 TRBV2 TRBD2